The clone carrying this T cell receptor (beta chain) showed up just once. Its target is unknown. Positive CCR7 selection of CD45RO-negative cells yielded the naive CD8 cells, and terminally differentiated effector memory CD45RA+ cells were excluded. Produced via immunoSEQ multiplex PCR; TCRdb's table is partial and in-frame only. Among some 600,000 clones listed, 95% to 96% were seen once. The data belong to a study of shared clonotypes between healthy human individuals. Whole-study findings and limits: Memory subsets generally showed smaller estimated richness than naive subsets did.

This receptor was taken from a woman aged 25 to 45 in good health. Input material: naive CD8+ T cells sorted from blood.

CDR3 sequence: CSVDRGDTEAFF. In DNA, the CDR3 is TGCAGCGTGGACAGGGGGGACACTGAAGCTTTCTTT. V is TRBV29-1 and J is TRBJ1-1; 10 bases align to TRBD1. Trimming at V came to 6 bases and at J to 3 bases, leaving 1 base not matched to a gene. The germline CDR1 and CDR2 sequences are SQVTM and ANQGSEA. This CDR3 has 12 amino acids.